These T cell receptor beta chains were read from a single sample in a study of T cell responses to AZD1222 COVID-19 vaccine. Sequencing used immunoSEQ multiplex PCR; TCRdb keeps in-frame clones, though not all of them. The sample records under 100,000 clones, roughly 88% being singletons. This sample comprised peripheral blood, obtained on day 0 of AZD1222 vaccination. These receptors originate from an adult in good health. Each CDR3 is given with its conserved first and last residue. D genes are given only for firm matches. Where a row states a size, it is once, few, many or the class of an expanded clone; other rows omit it.

D gene: TRBD2
clone size: few
J gene: TRBJ2-2
V gene: TRBV6-2/TRBV6-3
CDR3 DNA: TGTGCCAGCAGCCCTAGGGGGACTAGCGGGGGGCTACACACCGGGGAGCTGTTTTTT
CDR3 protein: CASSPRGTSGGLHTGELFF

D gene: -
clone size: -
J gene: TRBJ1-6
V gene: TRBV7-3
CDR3 DNA: TGTGCCAGCAGCTGGGCCCGAAATTCACCCCTCCACTTT
CDR3 protein: CASSWARNSPLHF

D gene: TRBD1
clone size: -
J gene: TRBJ1-6
V gene: TRBV6-1
CDR3 DNA: TGTGCCAGCAGTGCCGTCTGGGACAGACCTAATTCACCCCTCCACTTT
CDR3 protein: CASSAVWDRPNSPLHF

D gene: -
clone size: -
J gene: TRBJ1-1
V gene: TRBV4-3
CDR3 DNA: TGCGCCAGCAGCCAAGATCGGTCAGCTGAAGCTTTCTTT
CDR3 protein: CASSQDRSAEAFF

D gene: TRBD1
clone size: -
J gene: TRBJ2-3
V gene: TRBV19
CDR3 DNA: TGTGCCAGTAGTGCGGACAGGGGCTCGGCAGATACGCAGTATTTT
CDR3 protein: CASSADRGSADTQYF

D gene: TRBD2
clone size: -
J gene: TRBJ2-2
V gene: TRBV18
CDR3 DNA: TGTGCCAGCTCACCAGGGACTAGCTACACCGGGGAGCTGTTTTTT
CDR3 protein: CASSPGTSYTGELFF

D gene: TRBD1
clone size: -
J gene: TRBJ1-2
V gene: TRBV2
CDR3 DNA: TGTGCCAGCAGTGAAAACAGGGGCTCAGAGGTCTATGGCTACACCTTC
CDR3 protein: CASSENRGSEVYGYTF

D gene: -
clone size: -
J gene: TRBJ1-2
V gene: TRBV6-1
CDR3 DNA: TGTGCCAGCAGTGAAGCAAGGGGGGGCGATTATGGCTACACCTTC
CDR3 protein: CASSEARGGDYGYTF

D gene: TRBD1
clone size: -
J gene: TRBJ1-2
V gene: TRBV5-6
CDR3 DNA: TGTGCCAGCAGCCCTTATGGACAGGCAGGCTATGGCTACACCTTC
CDR3 protein: CASSPYGQAGYGYTF

D gene: -
clone size: -
J gene: TRBJ1-5
V gene: TRBV30
CDR3 DNA: TGTGCCTGGAGCGGGGGACGGTATAATCAGCCCCAGCATTTT
CDR3 protein: CAWSGGRYNQPQHF

D gene: -
clone size: -
J gene: TRBJ1-2
V gene: TRBV3-1/TRBV3-2
CDR3 DNA: TGTGCCAGCAGCTACGGAAACCGGGCTAACTATGGCTACACCTTC
CDR3 protein: CASSYGNRANYGYTF

D gene: -
clone size: -
J gene: TRBJ2-2
V gene: TRBV2
CDR3 DNA: TGTGCCAGCTGTGAGACAGCAACCACCGGGGAGCTGTTTTTT
CDR3 protein: CASCETATTGELFF

D gene: TRBD1
clone size: -
J gene: TRBJ1-5
V gene: TRBV5-1
CDR3 DNA: TGCGCCAGCAGCTTGGGAGGGGGCCTCAATCAGCCCCAGCATTTT
CDR3 protein: CASSLGGGLNQPQHF

D gene: -
clone size: -
J gene: TRBJ1-2
V gene: TRBV6-2/TRBV6-3
CDR3 DNA: TGTGCCAGCAGTTCTCGGTGGGACTATGGCTACACCTTC
CDR3 protein: CASSSRWDYGYTF

D gene: -
clone size: -
J gene: TRBJ1-6
V gene: TRBV4-2
CDR3 DNA: TGTGCCAGCAGCCAAGAACAGGGCAACTCACCCCTCCACTTT
CDR3 protein: CASSQEQGNSPLHF

D gene: -
clone size: once
J gene: TRBJ2-7
V gene: TRBV27
CDR3 DNA: TGTGCCAGCAGTTTTGGGACGTCCTACGAGCAGTACTTC
CDR3 protein: CASSFGTSYEQYF

D gene: TRBD1
clone size: few
J gene: TRBJ2-2
V gene: TRBV7-9
CDR3 DNA: TGTGCCAGCAGCTCGGGACAGTTCAACACCGGGGAGCTGTTTTTT
CDR3 protein: CASSSGQFNTGELFF

D gene: -
clone size: -
J gene: TRBJ2-7
V gene: TRBV30
CDR3 DNA: TGTGCCTGGAGTGTGCCTAGTCGGGGGTTATACGAGCAGTACTTC
CDR3 protein: CAWSVPSRGLYEQYF

D gene: -
clone size: -
J gene: TRBJ1-5
V gene: TRBV19
CDR3 DNA: TGTGCCAGTAGTGAACAGCGACAGCCCCAGCATTTT
CDR3 protein: CASSEQRQPQHF

D gene: TRBD1
clone size: -
J gene: TRBJ1-2
V gene: TRBV6-1
CDR3 DNA: TGTGCCAGCAGTGACCCTCGGACAGGGTTATTAACTATGGCCTACACCTTC
CDR3 protein: CASSDPRTGLLTMAYTF

D gene: TRBD1
clone size: -
J gene: TRBJ1-1
V gene: TRBV7-9
CDR3 DNA: TGTGCCAGCAGCCCCGGACAGGAGGCTGAAGCTTTCTTT
CDR3 protein: CASSPGQEAEAFF

D gene: -
clone size: few
J gene: TRBJ1-6
V gene: TRBV28
CDR3 DNA: TGTGCCAGCGGAGGGACGGCCGAACATTCACCCCTCCACTTT
CDR3 protein: CASGGTAEHSPLHF

D gene: -
clone size: -
J gene: TRBJ1-2
V gene: TRBV19
CDR3 DNA: TGTGCCAGTAGTTCCCAACTCACTAACTATGGCTACACCTTC
CDR3 protein: CASSSQLTNYGYTF

D gene: -
clone size: -
J gene: TRBJ2-3
V gene: TRBV3-1/TRBV3-2
CDR3 DNA: TGTGCCAGCAGCCCCGGCCCCAGTACAGATACGCAGTATTTT
CDR3 protein: CASSPGPSTDTQYF

D gene: -
clone size: -
J gene: TRBJ1-1
V gene: TRBV7-8
CDR3 DNA: TGTGCCAGCAGCTTAGTTGGCAGGGTAATGAACACTGAAGCTTTCTTT
CDR3 protein: CASSLVGRVMNTEAFF

D gene: TRBD1
clone size: -
J gene: TRBJ1-2
V gene: TRBV7-2
CDR3 DNA: TGTGCCAGCAGCTTAGTAGGTACAGGGGCCCTCTATGGCTACACCTTC
CDR3 protein: CASSLVGTGALYGYTF

D gene: -
clone size: -
J gene: TRBJ1-5
V gene: TRBV19
CDR3 DNA: TGTGCCAGTACCATGGATAGCAATCAGCCCCAGCATTTT
CDR3 protein: CASTMDSNQPQHF

D gene: -
clone size: few
J gene: TRBJ2-5
V gene: TRBV30
CDR3 DNA: TGTGCCTGGAGTGCGAGGAGGGGAGAGACCCAGTACTTC
CDR3 protein: CAWSARRGETQYF

D gene: -
clone size: -
J gene: TRBJ1-5
V gene: TRBV21-1
CDR3 DNA: TGTGCCAGCAGCGTACAGACAGTTAGCAATCAGCCCCAGCATTTT
CDR3 protein: CASSVQTVSNQPQHF

D gene: -
clone size: once
J gene: TRBJ2-1
V gene: TRBV5-4
CDR3 DNA: TGTGCCAGCAGCTCGGACACATACAATGAGCAGTTCTTC
CDR3 protein: CASSSDTYNEQFF

D gene: -
clone size: -
J gene: TRBJ2-4
V gene: TRBV11-2
CDR3 DNA: TGTGCCAGCAGCAAGTCCAGCGGGAAAAACATTCAGTACTTC
CDR3 protein: CASSKSSGKNIQYF

D gene: -
clone size: -
J gene: TRBJ2-3
V gene: TRBV7-8
CDR3 DNA: TGTGCCAGCAGCTTAGGCAATGGGGGCTCCTTCACAGATACGCAGTATTTT
CDR3 protein: CASSLGNGGSFTDTQYF

D gene: -
clone size: -
J gene: TRBJ1-3
V gene: TRBV5-1
CDR3 DNA: TGCGCCAGCAGCTTTGGAAACACCATATATTTT
CDR3 protein: CASSFGNTIYF

D gene: TRBD1
clone size: -
J gene: TRBJ2-2
V gene: TRBV28
CDR3 DNA: TGTGCCAGCAGAAACTTCGACGGGACAGGGGGCTACACCGGGGAGCTGTTTTTT
CDR3 protein: CASRNFDGTGGYTGELFF

D gene: TRBD2
clone size: -
J gene: TRBJ2-5
V gene: TRBV19
CDR3 DNA: TGTGCCAGTAGTATAGGCGGCAGCGGGGGAGAGACCCAGTACTTC
CDR3 protein: CASSIGGSGGETQYF

D gene: -
clone size: -
J gene: TRBJ2-2
V gene: TRBV19
CDR3 DNA: TGTGCCAGTAGTATTTTTCCCGGGGAGCTGTTTTTT
CDR3 protein: CASSIFPGELFF

D gene: -
clone size: few
J gene: TRBJ1-6
V gene: TRBV12-5
CDR3 DNA: TGTGCTAGTGGTTTGTCAGGGAATTCACCCCTCCACTTT
CDR3 protein: CASGLSGNSPLHF

D gene: -
clone size: -
J gene: TRBJ1-1
V gene: TRBV5-4
CDR3 DNA: TGTGCCAGCAGCTCGGGCAAGAGGGCCCTGAACACTGAAGCTTTCTTT
CDR3 protein: CASSSGKRALNTEAFF

D gene: TRBD1
clone size: -
J gene: TRBJ2-3
V gene: TRBV5-1
CDR3 DNA: TGCGCCAGCAGGTTGACAGGGGGCACAGATACGCAGTATTTT
CDR3 protein: CASRLTGGTDTQYF

D gene: TRBD1
clone size: -
J gene: TRBJ1-6
V gene: TRBV7-2
CDR3 DNA: TGTGCCAGCAGCTTAAAGGTCGGGACAGGGTCCTCACCCCTCCACTTT
CDR3 protein: CASSLKVGTGSSPLHF

D gene: -
clone size: -
J gene: TRBJ1-1
V gene: TRBV6-1
CDR3 DNA: TGTGCCAGCAGTGAAACCGGAAGGTTCACTGAAGCTTTCTTT
CDR3 protein: CASSETGRFTEAFF

D gene: -
clone size: -
J gene: TRBJ2-3
V gene: TRBV30
CDR3 DNA: TGTGCCCGAGGGCAGGGGACAGATACGCAGTATTTT
CDR3 protein: CARGQGTDTQYF

D gene: -
clone size: -
J gene: TRBJ1-6
V gene: TRBV4-3
CDR3 DNA: TGCGCCAGCAGCCAACGGGAACGAGGGAGACCCCTCCACTTT
CDR3 protein: CASSQRERGRPLHF

D gene: -
clone size: -
J gene: TRBJ1-2
V gene: TRBV21-1
CDR3 DNA: TGTGCCAGCAGCAAAATGAGGGGGGGCGCAGATGGCTACACCTTC
CDR3 protein: CASSKMRGGADGYTF

D gene: -
clone size: once
J gene: TRBJ1-2
V gene: TRBV6-5
CDR3 DNA: TGTGCCAGCAGTTACTCGAGGGCAGGGGCGAACTATGGCTACACCTTC
CDR3 protein: CASSYSRAGANYGYTF

D gene: TRBD1
clone size: -
J gene: TRBJ1-2
V gene: TRBV7-9
CDR3 DNA: TGTGCCAGCAGCTCCTTTGGGGACAGGGTGGTAGATGGCTACACCTTC
CDR3 protein: CASSSFGDRVVDGYTF

D gene: -
clone size: -
J gene: TRBJ1-2
V gene: TRBV7-2
CDR3 DNA: TGTGCCAGCAGCTTAGGACAGAATAACTATGGCTACACCTTC
CDR3 protein: CASSLGQNNYGYTF

D gene: TRBD1
clone size: -
J gene: TRBJ1-1
V gene: TRBV10-2
CDR3 DNA: TGCGCCAGCAAACAGGGGATCGGCACTGAAGCTTTCTTT
CDR3 protein: CASKQGIGTEAFF

D gene: -
clone size: once
J gene: TRBJ1-5
V gene: TRBV15
CDR3 DNA: TGTGCCACCAGCAGAGATTTGGGGTGGGGACAGCCCCAGCATTTT
CDR3 protein: CATSRDLGWGQPQHF

D gene: TRBD1
clone size: -
J gene: TRBJ2-7
V gene: TRBV27
CDR3 DNA: TGTGCCACCGGGATAACAGGGGGTTCCTACGAGCAGTACTTC
CDR3 protein: CATGITGGSYEQYF

D gene: -
clone size: -
J gene: TRBJ1-2
V gene: TRBV7-2
CDR3 DNA: TGTGCCAGCAGCTTAGGAGGTTATGGCTACACCTTC
CDR3 protein: CASSLGGYGYTF

D gene: -
clone size: -
J gene: TRBJ1-2
V gene: TRBV6-1
CDR3 DNA: TGTGCCAGCAGTGAGGTTCCAGGGATCTATGGCTACACCTTC
CDR3 protein: CASSEVPGIYGYTF

D gene: TRBD1
clone size: -
J gene: TRBJ1-1
V gene: TRBV7-9
CDR3 DNA: TGTGCCAGCAGCTTAGTGGGGACAGCTGAAGCTTTCTTT
CDR3 protein: CASSLVGTAEAFF

D gene: -
clone size: -
J gene: TRBJ1-1
V gene: TRBV4-1
CDR3 DNA: TGCGCCAGCAGCCAAGCTGCCGGGGTGGGCACTGAAGCTTTCTTT
CDR3 protein: CASSQAAGVGTEAFF

D gene: -
clone size: once
J gene: TRBJ2-7
V gene: TRBV27
CDR3 DNA: TGTGCCAGCAGTTTAGGACAGGAGCAGTACTTC
CDR3 protein: CASSLGQEQYF

D gene: -
clone size: once
J gene: TRBJ2-7
V gene: TRBV5-1
CDR3 DNA: TGCGCCAGCAGCTTACCTAGCGTCGAGCAGTACTTC
CDR3 protein: CASSLPSVEQYF

D gene: TRBD1
clone size: -
J gene: TRBJ1-6
V gene: TRBV5-1
CDR3 DNA: TGCGCCAGCACCAGGGGGGAGGCATCCTATAATTCACCCCTCCACTTT
CDR3 protein: CASTRGEASYNSPLHF

D gene: -
clone size: -
J gene: TRBJ2-5
V gene: TRBV9
CDR3 DNA: TGTGCCAGCAGCCCCCGGGGGCAAGAGACCCAGTACTTC
CDR3 protein: CASSPRGQETQYF